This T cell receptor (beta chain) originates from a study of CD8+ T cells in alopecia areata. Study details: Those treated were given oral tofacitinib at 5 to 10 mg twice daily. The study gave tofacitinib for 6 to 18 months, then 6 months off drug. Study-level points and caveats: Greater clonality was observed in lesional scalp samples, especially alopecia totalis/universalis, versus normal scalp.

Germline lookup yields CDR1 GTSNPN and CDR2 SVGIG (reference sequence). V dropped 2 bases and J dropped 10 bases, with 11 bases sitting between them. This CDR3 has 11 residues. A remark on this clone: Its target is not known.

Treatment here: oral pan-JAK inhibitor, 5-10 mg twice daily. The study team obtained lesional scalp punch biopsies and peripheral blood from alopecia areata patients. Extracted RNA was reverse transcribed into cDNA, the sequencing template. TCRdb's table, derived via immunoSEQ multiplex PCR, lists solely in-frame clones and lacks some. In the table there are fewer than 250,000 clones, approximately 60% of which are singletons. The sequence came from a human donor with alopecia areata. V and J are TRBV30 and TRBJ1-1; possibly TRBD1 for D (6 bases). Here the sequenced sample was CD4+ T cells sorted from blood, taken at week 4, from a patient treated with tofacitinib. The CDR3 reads CAWSPQGIAFF. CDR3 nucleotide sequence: TGTGCCTGGAGTCCCCAGGGGATAGCTTTCTTT.